Sequencing of this TCR beta chain was carried out in a study of blood T cell repertoires in COVID-19. On the study more broadly: Both acute and convalescent COVID-19 samples were obtained from the United States, Italy and Spain. PBMCs, B-cell-depleted T cells, or T cells were the source of the cDNA or gDNA that made up the material.

V dropped 0 bases and J dropped 7 bases, with 3 bases sitting between them. In germline, CDR1 is LGHDT, CDR2 YNNKEL (reference sequence). The length of the CDR3 is 11 residues. How the authors handled the data: From reference gene primer amplification, estimates of nucleated cell counts were derived. The assay was immunoSEQ multiplex PCR, and TCRdb's table has in-frame clones only and misses some. Clone size and V and J calls were adopted from that table, with D and trimming inferred from the DNA. The sample lists roughly 45,000 clones, roughly 87% occurring once. This sequence originates from a man in his 60s with active COVID-19. V usage is TRBV3-1 (or the pseudogene TRBV3-2) and J usage is TRBJ1-2; D is unresolved. The sequencing input was peripheral blood. CDR3 DNA: TGTGCCAGCAGCCAAGACCGTGGCTACACCTTC. Encoded protein: CASSQDRGYTF.